A selection of T cell receptor beta chains follows, all from one sample in a study of beta chain features in type 1 diabetes. TCRdb keeps only in-frame clones here, not all; method: immunoSEQ multiplex PCR. The repertoire includes 310,000 or so clones, more than 9.5% of them detected once, and more than 0.015% sits in the top ten. Specimen: naive CD4+ T cells from blood. The receptors derive from a woman aged 25 to 45 in good health. Each CDR3 is given with its conserved first and last residue. The order of the fields is clone size, V gene, J gene, D gene, CDR3 DNA, CDR3 protein. A D gene is named only where the DNA matches it firmly. Clone sizes are given selectively: once, few, many, or a class where the clone is expanded.

>.|TRBV5-1|TRBJ2-2|TRBD1
TGCGCCAGCAGCTTGGAAGGACAGGCCTTAGGCACCGGGGAGCTGTTTTTT
CASSLEGQALGTGELFF
>few|TRBV28|TRBJ2-3|.
TGTGCCAGCAGTTCCGCGGCGGAGAGCACAGATACGCAGTATTTT
CASSSAAESTDTQYF
>few|TRBV5-1|TRBJ2-5|.
TGCGCCAGCAGCTTGGACGTCGGGTACCAAGAGACCCAGTACTTC
CASSLDVGYQETQYF
>.|TRBV5-1|TRBJ2-7|TRBD2
TGCGCCAGCAGCTTGTTGGGCGGGAGCTCCAACGAGCAGTACTTC
CASSLLGGSSNEQYF
>.|TRBV5-4|TRBJ2-7|TRBD2
TGTGCCAGCAGCTGGACTAGCGGGTTCATATACGAGCAGTACTTC
CASSWTSGFIYEQYF
>once|TRBV18|TRBJ1-1|.
TGTGCCAGCTCACCACCGGGCAGTGAAGCTTTCTTT
CASSPPGSEAFF
>few|TRBV11-1|TRBJ2-7|TRBD2
TGTGCCAGCGCCTGGACCGGGACTAGCGGGAGACACGAGCAGTACTTC
CASAWTGTSGRHEQYF
>.|TRBV18|TRBJ1-1|.
TGTGCCAGCTCACCGAAACGGGACATACCGAACACTGAAGCTTTCTTT
CASSPKRDIPNTEAFF
>few|TRBV6-6|TRBJ2-3|TRBD1
TGTGCCAGCAGTTACCCCAAGGGGGCCGCAGATACGCAGTATTTT
CASSYPKGAADTQYF
>few|TRBV4-3|TRBJ2-1|TRBD2
TGCGCCAGCAGCCGACTAGCGGCTAACTACAATGAGCAGTTCTTC
CASSRLAANYNEQFF
>.|TRBV7-2|TRBJ2-7|TRBD1
TGTGCCAGCAGACTCCTGGGGGGACAGGGGGTTCCCTACGAGCAGTACTTC
CASRLLGGQGVPYEQYF
>.|TRBV15|TRBJ1-1|.
TGTGCCACCAGCAGAGATCCGACAGCTGAAAACTCTGAAGCTTTCTTT
CATSRDPTAENSEAFF
>.|TRBV7-3|TRBJ2-5|.
TGTGCCAGCAGTTTCGGACAGCAACAAGAGACCCAGTACTTC
CASSFGQQQETQYF
>.|TRBV27|TRBJ2-5|.
TGTGCCAGCAGCCCTGGGAGGACGGGGCTGGAGACCCAGTACTTC
CASSPGRTGLETQYF
>.|TRBV19|TRBJ1-2|TRBD1
TGTGCCAGTAGTATAGAGTGGACAGGGGATGGCTACACCTTC
CASSIEWTGDGYTF
>few|TRBV4-3|TRBJ2-3|TRBD1
TGCGCCAGCAGCCAAGGAGGGGACAGGGTTCCTGATACGCAGTATTTT
CASSQGGDRVPDTQYF
>.|TRBV7-2|TRBJ2-1|TRBD1
TGTGCCAGCAGCCCTATCCGGGACAGGGACAATGAGCAGTTCTTC
CASSPIRDRDNEQFF
>.|TRBV7-2|TRBJ2-3|.
TGTGCCAGCAGCTTAGCGGGGTCAGGGAACACAGATACGCAGTATTTT
CASSLAGSGNTDTQYF
>few|TRBV28|TRBJ1-2|.
TGTGCCAGCAGTCCGCAGGGAGGTAACTATGGCTACACCTTC
CASSPQGGNYGYTF
>few|TRBV10-3|TRBJ2-5|TRBD1
TGTGCCATCAGTCGGGACAGGGGGCCGGAGACCCAGTACTTC
CAISRDRGPETQYF
>few|TRBV7-2|TRBJ2-3|.
TGTGCCAGCAGCTCTACTCGATACCCTCCGCAGTATTTT
CASSSTRYPPQYF
>.|TRBV28|TRBJ2-5|.
TGTGCCAGCAGTTTATTTGAGGAGGGTGAGCAGTACTTC
CASSLFEEGEQYF
>few|TRBV9|TRBJ2-5|.
TGTGCCAGCAGCGGGGGGGACCGATCGGGGGCCCAGTACTTC
CASSGGDRSGAQYF
>once|TRBV7-9|TRBJ2-7|TRBD2
TGTGCCAGCAGCGAGCTAAGTGCTAGCGGATCTTCCTACGAGCAGTACTTC
CASSELSASGSSYEQYF
>few|TRBV11-1|TRBJ2-3|.
TGTGCCAGCAGCCCTGGGACGGGGGCAGATACGCAGTATTTT
CASSPGTGADTQYF
>.|TRBV28|TRBJ1-2|.
TGTGCCAGCAGTTTATTAAGAGGTATTAAGGGCTACACCTTC
CASSLLRGIKGYTF
>few|TRBV30|TRBJ1-3|.
TGTGCCGGGGGGTCCTCTGGAAACACCATATATTTT
CAGGSSGNTIYF
>.|TRBV21-1|TRBJ2-6|.
TGTGCCAGCAGATGGAGGTCTGGGGCCAACGTCCTGACTTTC
CASRWRSGANVLTF
>few|TRBV29-1|TRBJ2-3|.
TGCAGCGTTGTAATGGGATCTAGCGGCACAGATACGCAGTATTTT
CSVVMGSSGTDTQYF
>.|TRBV2|TRBJ1-5|TRBD1
TGTGCCAGCAGTGACTTGGGACAGGCGAAGGGATTGGGCAATCAGCCCCAGCATTTT
CASSDLGQAKGLGNQPQHF
>few|TRBV5-4|TRBJ2-3|TRBD1
TGTGCCAGCAGTGCACAGGGGGCCGGGGATACGCAGTATTTT
CASSAQGAGDTQYF
>few|TRBV28|TRBJ1-1|TRBD1
TGTGCCAGCATCTCTCCGGGACAGGGGAGGAACACTGAAGCTTTCTTT
CASISPGQGRNTEAFF
>.|TRBV4-3|TRBJ2-3|.
TGCGCCAGCAGCCAGGGCGGGATCCCCAAGACAGATACGCAGTATTTT
CASSQGGIPKTDTQYF
>few|TRBV18|TRBJ2-3|TRBD2
TGTGCCAGCTCACCACTAGCGGGAGGCTCAGATACGCAGTATTTT
CASSPLAGGSDTQYF
>.|TRBV2|TRBJ2-3|TRBD1
TGTGCCAGCAGTCCGGACAGGGTCCACTATCGTGGCACAGATACGCAGTATTTT
CASSPDRVHYRGTDTQYF
>.|TRBV7-9|TRBJ1-1|.
TGTGCCAGCAGCTTAGATGTAGCGTTATATGAAGCTTTCTTT
CASSLDVALYEAFF
>.|TRBV4-3|TRBJ2-7|TRBD2
TGCGCCAGCAGCCAAGACGGAAGCGGGAGGTACGAGCAGTACTTC
CASSQDGSGRYEQYF
>few|TRBV19|TRBJ2-7|TRBD2
TGTGCCAGTAGTACCGGGACTAACTCCTACGAGCAGTACTTC
CASSTGTNSYEQYF
>few|TRBV2|TRBJ2-7|TRBD1
TGTGCCAGCAGTGGCTCAGGGGGCGAGCAGTACTTC
CASSGSGGEQYF
>.|TRBV5-6|TRBJ2-3|TRBD2
TGTGCCAGCAGCTTGGTTCTAGCGGGAGTAGGGGACACAGATACGCAGTATTTT
CASSLVLAGVGDTDTQYF
>few|TRBV18|TRBJ2-1|TRBD2
TGTGCCAGCTCACACGGATCTAGCGGACTAATAAACAATGAGCAGTTCTTC
CASSHGSSGLINNEQFF
>few|TRBV5-1|TRBJ2-2|.
TGCGCCAGCAGCTTGGCTTCTGCGGGAAGCACCGGGGAGCTGTTTTTT
CASSLASAGSTGELFF
>few|TRBV5-1|TRBJ1-1|.
TGCGCCAGCAGCTTGGTTGGGCGTGTCAAGAACACTGAAGCTTTCTTT
CASSLVGRVKNTEAFF
>.|TRBV9|TRBJ1-4|.
TGTGCCAGCAGCGCCCGGGGGGGTCATAATGAAAAACTGTTTTTT
CASSARGGHNEKLFF
>few|TRBV6-1|TRBJ2-5|.
TGTGCCAGCAGTGAATCGCCAGGAAGGATGGAGACCCAGTACTTC
CASSESPGRMETQYF
>.|TRBV29-1|TRBJ2-2|.
TGCAGCACACGCTCCCCCACCGGGGAGCTGTTTTTT
CSTRSPTGELFF
>few|TRBV7-9|TRBJ1-2|TRBD1
TGTGCCAGCAGCTTGACAGGGGCGGACTATGGCTACACCTTC
CASSLTGADYGYTF
>.|TRBV18|TRBJ1-2|.
TGTGCCAGCTCACCCGACAACCTCCTTAACTATGGCTACACCTTC
CASSPDNLLNYGYTF
>.|TRBV6-5|TRBJ2-1|TRBD2
TGTGCCAGCAGGGAGACTAGCGTGCCCTACAATGAGCAGTTCTTC
CASRETSVPYNEQFF
>few|TRBV5-4|TRBJ2-5|.
TGTGCCAGCAGCCCGGACCAAGAGACCCAGTACTTC
CASSPDQETQYF